This entry is about one TCR beta chain. This entry comes from a study of blood T cell repertoires in COVID-19. Study-wide context: The cDNA or gDNA used as material had been derived from T cells, B-cell-depleted T cells, or PBMCs.

Trimming cost V 4 bases and J 2 bases, with 13 bases left between them. Germline assignment: CDR1 SGDLS and CDR2 YYNGEE. CDR3 length: 15 amino acids. Participants were aged 18 to 89 years from around 24 US areas. Assignment of participants to cohorts was predicated upon participant-reported clinical history. TCRdb's copy holds only in-frame clones and misses some; the assay was immunoSEQ multiplex PCR. The data show 300,000 to 400,000 clones, over 75% seen once. This chain links TRBV9 with TRBJ2-4, with TRBD2 as a possible D gene (6 bases). Sequenced input: PBMCs or T cells enriched from blood (not recorded which). The TCR originated in a woman aged 25 to 45 who had recovered from COVID-19. CDR3 DNA sequence: TGTGCCAGCAGCCACGGCGGGGCCACCAAAAACATTCAGTACTTC. Translation: CASSHGGATKNIQYF.